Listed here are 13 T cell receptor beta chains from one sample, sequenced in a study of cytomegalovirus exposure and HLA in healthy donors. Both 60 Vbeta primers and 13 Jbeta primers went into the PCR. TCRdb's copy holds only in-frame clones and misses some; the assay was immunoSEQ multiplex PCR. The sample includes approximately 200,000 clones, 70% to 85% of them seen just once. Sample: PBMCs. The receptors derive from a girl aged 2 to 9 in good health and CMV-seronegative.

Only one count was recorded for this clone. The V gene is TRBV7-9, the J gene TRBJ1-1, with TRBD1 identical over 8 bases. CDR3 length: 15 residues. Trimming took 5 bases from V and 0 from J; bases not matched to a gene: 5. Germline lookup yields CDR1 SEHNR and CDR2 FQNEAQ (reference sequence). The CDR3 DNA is TGTGCCAGCAGCCGCCAGGGGGCGGTGAACACTGAAGCTTTCTTT. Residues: CASSRQGAVNTEAFF.

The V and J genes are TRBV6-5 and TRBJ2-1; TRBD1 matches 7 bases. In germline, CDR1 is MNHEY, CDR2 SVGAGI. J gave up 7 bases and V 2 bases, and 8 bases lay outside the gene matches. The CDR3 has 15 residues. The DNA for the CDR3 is TGTGCCAGCAGTTACAAGGCACAGGGGCTGAATGAGCAGTTCTTC. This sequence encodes CASSYKAQGLNEQFF.

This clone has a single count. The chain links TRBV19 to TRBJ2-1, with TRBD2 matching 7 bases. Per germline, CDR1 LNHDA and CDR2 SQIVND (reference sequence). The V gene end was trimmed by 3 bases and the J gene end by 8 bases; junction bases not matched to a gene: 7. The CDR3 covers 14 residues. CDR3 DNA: TGTGCCAGTAGTATGCTACTAGCGTACGATGAGCAGTTCTTC. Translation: CASSMLLAYDEQFF.

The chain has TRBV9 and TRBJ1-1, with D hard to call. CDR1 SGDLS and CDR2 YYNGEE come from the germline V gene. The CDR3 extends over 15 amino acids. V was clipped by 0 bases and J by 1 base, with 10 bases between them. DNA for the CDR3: TGTGCCAGCAGCGTAGGCGGGAATAAGAACACTGAAGCTTTCTTT. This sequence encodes CASSVGGNKNTEAFF.

CDR3: CASSLSTRGGTDTQYF. The CDR3 region has the DNA TGCGCCAGCAGCTTGTCGACTAGAGGGGGCACAGATACGCAGTATTTT. The rearrangement uses TRBV5-1 and TRBJ2-3; D perhaps matches TRBD2 (6 bases). The CDR3 loop spans 16 amino acids. V was cut by 1 base and J by 1 base, with 13 bases left in between. Germline CDR1 reads SGHRS; CDR2 reads YFSETQ.

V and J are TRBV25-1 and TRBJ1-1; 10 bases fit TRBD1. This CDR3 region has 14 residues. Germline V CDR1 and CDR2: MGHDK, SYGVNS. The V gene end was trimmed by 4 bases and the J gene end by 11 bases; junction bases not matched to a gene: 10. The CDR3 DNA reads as TGTGCCAGCAGTGTTCTGGGACAGGGGAGAGGTGCTTTCTTT. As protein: CASSVLGQGRGAFF.

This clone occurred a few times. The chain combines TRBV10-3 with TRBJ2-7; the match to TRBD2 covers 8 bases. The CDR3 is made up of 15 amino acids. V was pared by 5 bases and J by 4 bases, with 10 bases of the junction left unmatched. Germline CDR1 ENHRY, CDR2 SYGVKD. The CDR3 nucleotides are TGTGCCATCAGTCTGGGAGGGCGGGAGGCTTACGAGCAGTACTTC. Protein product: CAISLGGREAYEQYF.

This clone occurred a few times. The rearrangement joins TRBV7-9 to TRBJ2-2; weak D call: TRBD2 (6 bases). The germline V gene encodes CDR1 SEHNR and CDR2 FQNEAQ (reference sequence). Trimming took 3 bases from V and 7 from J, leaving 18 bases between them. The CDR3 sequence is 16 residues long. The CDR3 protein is CASSLRDFSEVGELFF. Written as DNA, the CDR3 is TGTGCCAGCAGCTTGCGGGACTTCTCAGAGGTCGGGGAGCTGTTTTTT.

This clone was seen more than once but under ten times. The CDR3 nucleotides read TGTGCCAGCAGCCAAGATGTGGGTAGCGGGGGAAGCTCCTACGAGCAGTACTTC. Amino acid sequence: CASSQDVGSGGSSYEQYF. The chain joins TRBV4-2 to TRBJ2-7; 9 nucleotides agree with TRBD2. V shed 0 bases and J 0 bases; nucleotides not matched to a gene: 9. There are 18 residues in the CDR3. Germline lookup yields CDR1 LGHNA and CDR2 YNFKEQ.

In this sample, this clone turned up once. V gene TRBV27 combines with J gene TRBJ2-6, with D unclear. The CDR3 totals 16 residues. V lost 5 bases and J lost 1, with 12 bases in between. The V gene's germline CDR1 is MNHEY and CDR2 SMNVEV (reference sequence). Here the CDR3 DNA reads TGTGCCAGCAGTGCCGTTTGGCTTTCTGGGGCCAACGTCCTGACTTTC. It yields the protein CASSAVWLSGANVLTF.

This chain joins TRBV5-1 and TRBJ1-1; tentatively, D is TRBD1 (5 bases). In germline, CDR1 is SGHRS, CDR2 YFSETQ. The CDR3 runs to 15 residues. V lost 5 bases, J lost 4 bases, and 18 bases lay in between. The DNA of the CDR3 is TGCGCCAGCAGTCCCATGGGGCAGGGAGGCACTGAAGCTTTCTTT. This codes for CASSPMGQGGTEAFF.

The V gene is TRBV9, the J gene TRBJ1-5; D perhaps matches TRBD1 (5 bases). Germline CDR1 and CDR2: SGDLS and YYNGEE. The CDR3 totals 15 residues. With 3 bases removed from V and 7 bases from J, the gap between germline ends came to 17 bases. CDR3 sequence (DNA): TGTGCCAGCAGCGATGGACAAGCCTTGGGGCAGCCCCAGCATTTT. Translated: CASSDGQALGQPQHF.

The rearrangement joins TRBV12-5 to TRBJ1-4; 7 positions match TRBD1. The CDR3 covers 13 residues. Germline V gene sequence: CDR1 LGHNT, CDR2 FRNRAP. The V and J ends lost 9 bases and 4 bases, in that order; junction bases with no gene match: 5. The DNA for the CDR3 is TGTGCTAGCACCCGGGACAGTAATGAAAAACTGTTTTTT. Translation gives CASTRDSNEKLFF.